This T cell receptor beta chain stems from a study of T cells in Graves' hyperthyroidism and ophthalmopathy. For the study at large: Blood from the periphery was taken at initial diagnosis, before any treatment.

Over 18 months, lack of ophthalmopathy progression marked Graves' hyperthyroidism as stable. Diagnosing involved the use of clinical symptoms, serum thyroxine and TRAb, thyroid ultrasound and orbital computed tomography. With V trimmed by 6 bases and J by 2 bases, 10 bases remained unmatched. The CDR3 length is 15 residues. Germline CDR1 and CDR2: MDHEN and SYDVKM. This clonotype was picked up many times. TCR beta CDR3 regions were amplified from RNA transcripts. Primed by the HTBI set, a first-round RT-PCR was run on the TCR CDR3. TCRdb re-analysed the multiplex PCR reads in MiXCR, keeping a single row per CDR3 protein. The sample includes hundreds of thousands of distinct CDR3 sequences, about 13% of them seen just once.

This sequence joins TRBV28 and TRBJ2-7, with TRBD1 identical over 7 bases. This receptor was identified in a woman younger than 35 with Graves' hyperthyroidism. The sample comprised blood. The CDR3 DNA reads TGTGCCAGCAGCCCCACCGGGACAGCGACCTACGAGCAGTACTTC. This gives the protein CASSPTGTATYEQYF. Complete variable domain (other parts from reference TRBV28 and TRBJ2-7): DVKVTQSSRYLVKRTGEKVFLECVQDMDHENMFWYRQDPGLGLRLIYFSYDVKMKEKGDIPEGYSVSREKKERFSLILESASTNQTSMYLCASSPTGTATYEQYFGPGTRLTVT.